Reported below is one T cell receptor beta chain. Its antigen remains unidentified. The entry originates in a study of EBV T-cell therapy then PD-1 blockade in nasopharyngeal carcinoma. Profiling relied on immunoSEQ multiplex PCR, and the TCRdb table lists in-frame clones only, not all of them. The profile shows about 22,000 clones, 70% to 85% of them singletons. The CDR3 has 14 amino acids. The ends were cut back, 0 bases at V and 4 bases at J, with 9 bases in the middle. The germline V gene has CDR1 SGHDN and CDR2 FVKESK. Treatment here: AdE1-LMPpoly-expanded autologous EBV-specific T-cell therapy followed by anti-PD-1 nivolumab.

This clonotype was obtained from a man aged 40-49 years with nasopharyngeal carcinoma. The rearrangement joins TRBV14 to TRBJ1-2, with D hard to call. The material sequenced was CD8+ T cells from blood, taken at day -245 from a patient whose treatment included autologous EBV-specific T cells and nivolumab. The CDR3 reads CASSQDQQFYGYTF. CDR3 sequence (DNA): TGTGCCAGCAGCCAAGATCAACAGTTCTATGGCTACACCTTC.